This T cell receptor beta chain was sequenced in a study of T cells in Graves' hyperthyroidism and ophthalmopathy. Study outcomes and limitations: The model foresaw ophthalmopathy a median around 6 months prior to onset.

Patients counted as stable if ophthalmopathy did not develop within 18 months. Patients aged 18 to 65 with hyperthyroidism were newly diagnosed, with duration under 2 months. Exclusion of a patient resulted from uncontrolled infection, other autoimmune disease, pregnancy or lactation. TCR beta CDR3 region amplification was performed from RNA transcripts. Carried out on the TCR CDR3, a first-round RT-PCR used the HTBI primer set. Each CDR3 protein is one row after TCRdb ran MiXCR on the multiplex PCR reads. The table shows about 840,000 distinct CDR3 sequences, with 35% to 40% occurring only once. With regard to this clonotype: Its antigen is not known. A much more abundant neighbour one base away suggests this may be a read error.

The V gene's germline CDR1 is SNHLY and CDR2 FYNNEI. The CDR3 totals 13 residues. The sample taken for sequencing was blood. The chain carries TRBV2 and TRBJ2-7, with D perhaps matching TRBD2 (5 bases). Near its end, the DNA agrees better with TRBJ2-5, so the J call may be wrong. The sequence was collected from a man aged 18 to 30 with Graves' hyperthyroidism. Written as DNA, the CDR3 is TGTGCCAGCAGCAGACGGGGATTTGAGACCCAGTACTTC. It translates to CASSRRGFETQYF.